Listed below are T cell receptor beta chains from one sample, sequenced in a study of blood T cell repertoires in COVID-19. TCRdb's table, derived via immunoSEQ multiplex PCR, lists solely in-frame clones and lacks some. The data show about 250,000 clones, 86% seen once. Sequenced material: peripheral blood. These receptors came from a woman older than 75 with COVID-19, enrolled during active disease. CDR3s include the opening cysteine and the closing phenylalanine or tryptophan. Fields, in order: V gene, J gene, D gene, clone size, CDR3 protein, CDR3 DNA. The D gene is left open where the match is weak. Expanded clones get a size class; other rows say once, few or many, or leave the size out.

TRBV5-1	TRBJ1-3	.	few	CASSLDSLDRNTIYF	TGCGCCAGCAGCTTGGACAGTCTGGATCGAAACACCATATATTTT
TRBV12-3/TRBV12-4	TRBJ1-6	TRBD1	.	CASSLTGDSPLHF	TGTGCCAGCAGTCTCACAGGGGATTCACCCCTCCACTTT
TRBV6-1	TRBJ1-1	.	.	CASSEGAGNTEAFF	TGTGCCAGCAGTGAAGGGGCAGGAAACACTGAAGCTTTCTTT
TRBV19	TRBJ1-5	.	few	CASSRGLGGVYSNQPQHF	TGTGCCAGTAGTAGGGGGCTGGGAGGGGTCTATAGCAATCAGCCCCAGCATTTT
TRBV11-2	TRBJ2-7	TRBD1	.	CASSGTGNSYEQYF	TGTGCCAGCAGCGGGACAGGGAATTCTTACGAGCAGTACTTC
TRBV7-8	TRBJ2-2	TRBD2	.	CASSLRAGAPLVFAGELFF	TGTGCCAGCAGCTTAAGAGCGGGGGCCCCTCTGGTGTTTGCTGGGGAGCTGTTTTTT
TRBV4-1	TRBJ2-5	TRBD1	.	CASSQVRVGSRGQSQETQYF	TGCGCCAGCAGCCAAGTAAGGGTCGGCTCCAGGGGACAGAGCCAAGAGACCCAGTACTTC
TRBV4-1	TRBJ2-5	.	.	CASSQESRSQETQYF	TGCGCCAGCAGCCAAGAATCCCGGAGCCAAGAGACCCAGTACTTC
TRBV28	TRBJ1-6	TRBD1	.	CASRTGGSNSPLHF	TGTGCCAGCAGAACAGGGGGCTCGAATTCACCCCTCCACTTT
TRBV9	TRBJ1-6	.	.	CASSVGEQDGSPLHF	TGTGCCAGCAGCGTAGGGGAACAGGATGGTTCACCCCTCCACTTT
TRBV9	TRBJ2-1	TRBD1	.	CASSVPGTGSYNEQFF	TGTGCCAGCAGCGTCCCCGGGACAGGGAGTTACAATGAGCAGTTCTTC
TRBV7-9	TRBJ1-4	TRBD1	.	CASSLEGSGQLNEKLFF	TGTGCCAGCAGCTTAGAGGGTTCGGGACAGCTTAATGAAAAACTGTTTTTT
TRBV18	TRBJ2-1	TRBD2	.	CASSPGPGTSGGWQFF	TGTGCCAGCTCACCAGGACCCGGGACTAGCGGGGGGTGGCAGTTCTTC
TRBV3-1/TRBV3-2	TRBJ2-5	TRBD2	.	CASSRGGETQYF	TGTGCCAGCAGCCGCGGGGGGGAGACCCAGTACTTC
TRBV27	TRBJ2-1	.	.	CASRATNGNEQFF	TGTGCCAGCCGAGCGACGAATGGCAATGAGCAGTTCTTC
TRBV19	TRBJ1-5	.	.	CASTRSSNQPQHF	TGTGCCAGTACCCGCAGTAGCAATCAGCCCCAGCATTTT
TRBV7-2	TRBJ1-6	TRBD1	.	CASSLGQVFSPLHF	TGTGCCAGCAGCTTGGGACAGGTCTTTTCACCCCTCCACTTT
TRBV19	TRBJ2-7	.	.	CASSISVGEDREQYF	TGTGCCAGTAGTATATCGGTGGGAGAGGACCGCGAGCAGTACTTC
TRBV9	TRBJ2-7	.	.	CASSVAATSSYEQYF	TGTGCCAGCAGCGTAGCCGCGACAAGCTCCTACGAGCAGTACTTC
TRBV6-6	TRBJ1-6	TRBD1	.	CASRPTGTGLSPLHF	TGTGCCAGCAGACCAACCGGGACAGGGCTTTCACCCCTCCACTTT
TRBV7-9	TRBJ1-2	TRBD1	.	CASRGTGGPGYTF	TGTGCCAGCAGGGGAACAGGGGGCCCTGGCTACACCTTC
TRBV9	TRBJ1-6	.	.	CASTTGPDSPLHF	TGTGCCAGCACCACAGGGCCCGATTCACCCCTCCACTTT
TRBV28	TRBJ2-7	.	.	CATTGGYSEQYF	TGTGCCACCACAGGCGGCTACTCCGAGCAGTACTTC
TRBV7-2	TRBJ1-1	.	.	CASSLTGNPKGSSTEAFF	TGTGCCAGCAGCTTAACCGGGAACCCGAAAGGTAGTAGCACTGAAGCTTTCTTT
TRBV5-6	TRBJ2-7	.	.	CASSPLRVAYEQYF	TGTGCCAGCAGCCCACTCCGGGTTGCCTACGAGCAGTACTTC
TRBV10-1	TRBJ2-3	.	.	CASSGSGGTDTQYF	TGCGCCAGCAGTGGATCGGGGGGCACAGATACGCAGTATTTT
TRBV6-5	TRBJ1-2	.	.	CASSYSSRQVYGYTF	TGTGCCAGCAGTTACTCGTCCCGGCAGGTCTATGGCTACACCTTC